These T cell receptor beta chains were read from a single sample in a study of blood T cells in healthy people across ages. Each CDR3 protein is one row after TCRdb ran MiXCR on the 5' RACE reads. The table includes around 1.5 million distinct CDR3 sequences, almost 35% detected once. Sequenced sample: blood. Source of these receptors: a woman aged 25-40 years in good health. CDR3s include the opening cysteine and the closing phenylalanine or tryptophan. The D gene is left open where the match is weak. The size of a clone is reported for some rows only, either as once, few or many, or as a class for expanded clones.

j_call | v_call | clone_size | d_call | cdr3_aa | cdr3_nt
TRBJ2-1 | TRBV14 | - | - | CASSPRKGGLETQFF | TGTGCCAGCAGCCCAAGAAAGGGGGGACTGGAGACCCAGTTCTTC
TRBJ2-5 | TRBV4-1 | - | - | CASSQAGQAKETQYF | TGCGCCAGCAGCCAGGCCGGACAAGCGAAAGAGACCCAGTACTTC
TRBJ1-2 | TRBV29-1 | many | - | CSVESGQGTGSYGYTF | TGCAGCGTTGAATCCGGACAAGGAACAGGCTCCTATGGCTACACCTTC
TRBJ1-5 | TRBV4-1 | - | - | CANSQDPGREIGQPQHF | TGCGCCAACAGCCAAGATCCGGGCAGGGAAATAGGTCAGCCCCAGCATTTT
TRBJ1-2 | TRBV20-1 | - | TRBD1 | CSAWTGGTKGYTF | TGCAGTGCTTGGACAGGGGGCACGAAGGGCTACACCTTC
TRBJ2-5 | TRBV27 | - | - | CASSLAGGLARETQYF | TGTGCCAGCAGTTTAGCTGGTGGGCTAGCGAGAGAGACCCAGTACTTC
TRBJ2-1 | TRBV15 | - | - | CATSPPGLVGFNEQFF | TGTGCCACCAGCCCTCCGGGCCTCGTCGGCTTCAATGAGCAGTTCTTC
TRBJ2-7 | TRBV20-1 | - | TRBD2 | CSAGLAGRYEQYF | TGCAGTGCGGGACTAGCGGGGCGTTACGAGCAGTACTTC
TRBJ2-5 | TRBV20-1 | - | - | CSARGTATGPETQYF | TGCAGTGCTAGGGGTACTGCTACAGGTCCGGAGACCCAGTACTTC
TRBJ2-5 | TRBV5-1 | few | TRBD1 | CASVPGQGSETQYF | TGCGCCAGCGTCCCCGGACAGGGATCGGAGACCCAGTACTTC
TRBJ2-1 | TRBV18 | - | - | CASSPPESPQQFF | TGTGCCAGCTCACCACCGGAGTCTCCCCAGCAGTTCTTC
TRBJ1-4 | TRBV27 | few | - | CASSRNVGGAARLFF | TGTGCCAGCAGTAGAAACGTAGGAGGGGCCGCAAGGCTGTTTTTT
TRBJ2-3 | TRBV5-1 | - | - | CASSFQGRDTQYF | TGTGCCAGCAGCTTTCAGGGGCGAGATACGCAGTATTTT
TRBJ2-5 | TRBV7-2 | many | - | CASRAAGSTFREQYF | TGTGCCAGCAGAGCGGCTGGGTCCACCTTCCGGGAGCAGTACTTC
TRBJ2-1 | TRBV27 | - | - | CASSLGETDEQFF | TGTGCCAGCAGTTTAGGGGAGACCGATGAGCAGTTCTTC
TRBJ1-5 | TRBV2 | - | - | CASSDTRGGNQPQHF | TGTGCCAGCAGTGACACCAGGGGCGGCAATCAGCCCCAGCATTTT
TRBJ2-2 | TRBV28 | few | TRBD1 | CASSLGTGSSTGELFF | TGTGCCAGCAGTTTAGGGACAGGGAGTAGCACCGGGGAGCTGTTTTTT
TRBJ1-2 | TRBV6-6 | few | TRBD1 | CASTPGGGYGYTF | TGTGCCAGCACCCCAGGAGGGGGCTATGGTTACACCTTC
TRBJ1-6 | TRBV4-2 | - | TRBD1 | CASSQVPGQGYNSPLHF | TGTGCCAGCAGCCAAGTCCCGGGACAGGGGTATAATTCACCCCTCCACTTT
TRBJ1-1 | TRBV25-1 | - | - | CASSDGKSTEAFF | TGTGCCAGCAGTGACGGAAAGAGCACTGAAGCTTTCTTT
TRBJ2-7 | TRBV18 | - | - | CASSPPSILGLSYEQYF | TGTGCCAGCTCACCACCCTCTATTTTGGGGCTTTCCTACGAGCAGTACTTC
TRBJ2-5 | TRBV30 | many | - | CAWSMVPPETQYF | TGTGCCTGGAGTATGGTTCCCCCTGAGACCCAGTACTTC
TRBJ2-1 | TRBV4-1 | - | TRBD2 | CASSQGTSVDEQFF | TGCGCCAGCAGCCAGGGGACTAGTGTCGATGAGCAGTTCTTC
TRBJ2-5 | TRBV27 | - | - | CASSFSLGRLETQYF | TGTGCCAGCAGTTTTTCTCTGGGGCGGTTGGAGACCCAGTACTTC
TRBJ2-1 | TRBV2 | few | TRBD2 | CASSVYERGGLWEQFF | TGTGCCAGCAGTGTTTACGAGCGGGGGGGCCTTTGGGAGCAGTTCTTC
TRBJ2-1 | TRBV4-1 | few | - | CASSLYSLEGNEQFF | TGCGCCAGCAGTCTCTACTCACTAGAAGGGAATGAGCAGTTCTTC
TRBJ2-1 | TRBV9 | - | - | CASTTSGYSSYNEQFF | TGTGCCAGCACCACCAGTGGGTACAGCTCCTACAATGAGCAGTTCTTC
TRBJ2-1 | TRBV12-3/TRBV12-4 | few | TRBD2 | CASSRAGGSGNEQFF | TGTGCCAGCAGTCGAGCGGGGGGGTCTGGGAATGAGCAGTTCTTC
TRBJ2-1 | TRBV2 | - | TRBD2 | CVSSERLAEDNEQFF | TGTGTCAGCAGTGAACGACTAGCGGAAGACAATGAGCAGTTCTTC
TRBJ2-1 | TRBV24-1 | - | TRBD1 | CATSEGDRLHEQFF | TGTGCCACCAGTGAGGGGGACAGGTTGCATGAGCAGTTCTTC
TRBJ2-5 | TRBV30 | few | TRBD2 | CAWGGGKETQYF | TGTGCCTGGGGGGGAGGGAAAGAGACCCAGTACTTC
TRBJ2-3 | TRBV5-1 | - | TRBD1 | CASSLRTGNTDTRYF | TGCGCCAGCAGCTTAAGGACAGGCAACACAGATACGCGGTATTTT
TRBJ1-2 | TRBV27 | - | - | CASSKGTGGYTF | TGTGCCAGCAGTAAGGGGACGGGGGGCTACACCTTC
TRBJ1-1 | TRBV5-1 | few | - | CASSWGSGPEAFF | TGCGCCAGCAGCTGGGGTAGTGGCCCTGAAGCTTTCTTT
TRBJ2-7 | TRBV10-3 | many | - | CAISERDLGEQYF | TGTGCCATCAGTGAGCGGGACCTCGGTGAGCAGTACTTC
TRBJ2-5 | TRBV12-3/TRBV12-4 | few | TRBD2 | CASSLGLNQEIQYF | TGTGCCAGCAGTTTGGGACTAAACCAAGAGATCCAGTACTTC
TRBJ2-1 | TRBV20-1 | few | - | CSASPLSEGHEQFF | TGCAGTGCGTCCCCCCTCTCCGAGGGCCATGAGCAGTTCTTC
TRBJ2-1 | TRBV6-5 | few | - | CASSYGGNNEQFF | TGTGCCAGCAGTTACGGTGGAAACAATGAGCAGTTCTTC
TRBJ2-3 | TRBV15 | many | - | CATSRDHGVGTDTQYF | TGTGCCACCAGCAGAGATCATGGTGTTGGCACAGATACGCAGTATTTT
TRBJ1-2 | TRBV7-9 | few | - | CASSSVAGYTF | TGTGCCAGCAGCTCTGTAGCGGGCTACACCTTC
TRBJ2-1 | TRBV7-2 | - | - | CASSLGGWEFF | TGTGCCAGCAGCTTAGGGGGATGGGAGTTCTTC
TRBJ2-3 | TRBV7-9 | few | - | CASSPGSSRSPGDTQYF | TGTGCCAGCAGCCCCGGCTCGTCGCGATCACCAGGGGATACGCAGTATTTT
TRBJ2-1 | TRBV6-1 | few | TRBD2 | CASSTSTSGANEQFF | TGTGCCAGCAGTACCTCGACTAGCGGGGCCAATGAGCAGTTCTTC
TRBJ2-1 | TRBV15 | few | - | CATSRARTGSGLEQFF | TGTGCCACCAGCAGAGCCCGTACCGGATCGGGTCTTGAGCAGTTCTTC
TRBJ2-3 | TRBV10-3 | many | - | CAISDVSTVTDTQYF | TGTGCCATCAGTGATGTTTCGACCGTAACAGATACGCAGTATTTT
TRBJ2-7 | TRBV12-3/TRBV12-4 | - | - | CASRWGELGYEQYF | TGTGCCAGCAGGTGGGGGGAGTTGGGCTACGAGCAGTACTTC
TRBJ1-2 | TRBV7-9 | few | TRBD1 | CASSFVGQYRGGGYTF | TGTGCCAGCAGCTTTGTCGGCCAATACAGGGGTGGTGGCTACACCTTC
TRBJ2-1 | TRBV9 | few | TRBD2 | CASSARLAGPDNEQFF | TGTGCCAGCAGCGCCAGACTAGCGGGTCCGGACAATGAGCAGTTCTTC
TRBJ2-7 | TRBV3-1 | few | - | CASSLGGAGGAYEQYF | TGTGCCAGCAGCCTTGGGGGGGCTGGCGGCGCCTACGAGCAGTACTTC
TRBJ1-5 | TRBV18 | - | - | CASSPLRNQPQHF | TGTGCCAGCTCACCTTTACGGAATCAGCCCCAGCATTTT
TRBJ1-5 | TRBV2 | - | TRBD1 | CASSGTGGFGQPQHF | TGTGCCAGCAGTGGGACAGGGGGATTTGGTCAGCCCCAGCATTTT
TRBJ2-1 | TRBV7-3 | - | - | CASSPQIAISREYEQFF | TGTGCCAGCAGCCCTCAGATAGCTATTAGTAGGGAGTATGAGCAGTTCTTC
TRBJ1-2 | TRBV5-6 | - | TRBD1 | CASTVGQGNYGYTF | TGTGCCAGTACGGTGGGACAGGGGAACTATGGCTACACCTTC
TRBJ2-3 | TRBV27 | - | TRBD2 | CASSWRLAGGPDTQYF | TGTGCCAGCAGTTGGAGACTAGCGGGAGGGCCAGATACGCAGTATTTT
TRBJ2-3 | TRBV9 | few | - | CASTQLSGGDTQYF | TGTGCCAGCACGCAGCTCTCAGGAGGAGATACGCAGTATTTT
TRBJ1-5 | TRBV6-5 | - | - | CASSRSGNQPQHF | TGTGCCAGCAGTCGTTCAGGGAATCAGCCCCAGCATTTT
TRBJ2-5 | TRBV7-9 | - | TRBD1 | CASSPRGLPQETQYF | TGTGCCAGCAGCCCCAGGGGGCTCCCACAAGAGACCCAGTACTTC
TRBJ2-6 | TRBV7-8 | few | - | CASSETGTGANVLTF | TGTGCCAGCAGCGAAACAGGGACTGGGGCCAACGTCCTGACTTTC
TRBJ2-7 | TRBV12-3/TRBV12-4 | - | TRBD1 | CASSFWQGAGAYEQYF | TGTGCCAGCAGTTTTTGGCAGGGGGCTGGGGCCTACGAGCAGTACTTC